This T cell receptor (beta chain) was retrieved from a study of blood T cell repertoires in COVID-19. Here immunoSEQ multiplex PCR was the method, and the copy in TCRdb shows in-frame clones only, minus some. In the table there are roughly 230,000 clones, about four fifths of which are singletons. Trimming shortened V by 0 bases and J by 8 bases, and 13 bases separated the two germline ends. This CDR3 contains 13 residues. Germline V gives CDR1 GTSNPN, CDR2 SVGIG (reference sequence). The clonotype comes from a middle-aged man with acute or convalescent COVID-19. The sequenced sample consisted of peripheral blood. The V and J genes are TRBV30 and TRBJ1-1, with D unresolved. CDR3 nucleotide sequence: TGTGCCTGGAGTGTACGCACAGATCGGGAAGCTTTCTTT. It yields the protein CAWSVRTDREAFF.